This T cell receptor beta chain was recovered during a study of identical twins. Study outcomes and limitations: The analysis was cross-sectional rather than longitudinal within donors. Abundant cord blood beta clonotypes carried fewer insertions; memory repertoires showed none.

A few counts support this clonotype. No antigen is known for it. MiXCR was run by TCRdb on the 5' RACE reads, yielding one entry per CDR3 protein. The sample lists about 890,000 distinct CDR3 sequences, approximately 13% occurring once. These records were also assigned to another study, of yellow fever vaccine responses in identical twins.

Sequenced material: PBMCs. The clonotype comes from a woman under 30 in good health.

The CDR3: CASSFQGQGLYEQYF. CDR3 DNA: TGTGCCAGCAGTTTCCAGGGACAGGGACTCTACGAGCAGTACTTC. The V and J genes are TRBV12-3 or TRBV12-4 and TRBJ2-7, with 9 bases lining up with TRBD1. This CDR3 has 15 amino acids. J was trimmed by 3 bases and V by 3 bases; bases with no gene match: 6.